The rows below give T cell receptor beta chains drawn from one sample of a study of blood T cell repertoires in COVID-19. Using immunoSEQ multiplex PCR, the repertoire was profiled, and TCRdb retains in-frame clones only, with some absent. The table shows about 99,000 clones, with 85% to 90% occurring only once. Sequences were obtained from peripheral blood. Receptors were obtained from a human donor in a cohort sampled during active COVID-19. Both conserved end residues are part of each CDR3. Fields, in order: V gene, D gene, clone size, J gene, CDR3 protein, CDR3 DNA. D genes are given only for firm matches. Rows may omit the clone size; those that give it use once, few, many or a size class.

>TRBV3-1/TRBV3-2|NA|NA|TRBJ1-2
CASSPSTGVLGYTF
TGTGCCAGCAGCCCATCCACGGGGGTTTTAGGCTACACCTTC
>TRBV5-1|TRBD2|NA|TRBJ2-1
CASSLGSGSNEQFF
TGCGCCAGCAGCTTGGGGAGCGGGAGTAATGAGCAGTTCTTC
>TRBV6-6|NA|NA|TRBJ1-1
CASTRGGENTEAFF
TGTGCCAGCACCCGGGGGGGGGAAAACACTGAAGCTTTCTTT
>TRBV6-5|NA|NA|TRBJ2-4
CASSFTGVDIQYF
TGTGCCAGCAGTTTCACAGGTGTGGACATTCAGTACTTC
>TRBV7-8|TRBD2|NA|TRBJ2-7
CASSTRLGGRAYEQYF
TGTGCCAGCAGCACTCGGTTGGGCGGGAGGGCCTACGAGCAGTACTTC
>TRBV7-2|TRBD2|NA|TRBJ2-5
CASSLVSASGRAGAETQYF
TGTGCCAGCAGCTTAGTGAGCGCTAGCGGGAGGGCCGGGGCGGAGACCCAGTACTTC
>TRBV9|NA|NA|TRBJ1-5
CASSVSTGWEQPQHF
TGTGCCAGCAGCGTATCGACAGGTTGGGAGCAGCCCCAGCATTTT
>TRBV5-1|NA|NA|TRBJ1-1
CASSLAGRGGTEAFF
TGCGCCAGCAGCTTGGCGGGGCGGGGGGGCACTGAAGCTTTCTTT
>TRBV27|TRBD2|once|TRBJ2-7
CASRREGLGSYEQYF
TGTGCCAGCAGGAGGGAGGGTTTGGGATCCTACGAGCAGTACTTC
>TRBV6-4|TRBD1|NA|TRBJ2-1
CASRSPGQGYNEQFF
TGTGCCAGCAGATCTCCGGGACAGGGTTACAATGAGCAGTTCTTC
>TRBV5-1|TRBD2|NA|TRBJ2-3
CASSHGGERPDTQYF
TGCGCCAGCAGCCATGGGGGGGAAAGGCCCGATACGCAGTATTTT
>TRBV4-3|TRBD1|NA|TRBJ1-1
CASSAGQADEAFF
TGCGCCAGCAGCGCCGGACAGGCGGATGAAGCTTTCTTT
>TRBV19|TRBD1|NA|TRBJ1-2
CASSSKGQGYGYTF
TGTGCCAGTAGTAGTAAGGGACAGGGGTACGGCTACACCTTC
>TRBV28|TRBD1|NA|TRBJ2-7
CASSRPGQGGYEQYF
TGTGCCAGCAGTCGTCCGGGACAGGGTGGTTACGAGCAGTACTTC
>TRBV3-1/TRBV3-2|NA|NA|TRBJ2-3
CASSHPGADTQYF
TGTGCCAGCAGCCATCCGGGGGCAGATACGCAGTATTTT
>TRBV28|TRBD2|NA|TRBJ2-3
CASSLAASGGIDTQYF
TGTGCCAGCAGTTTAGCGGCTAGCGGGGGGATCGATACGCAGTATTTT
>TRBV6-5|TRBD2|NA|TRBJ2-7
CASTWTSGPYEQYF
TGTGCCAGCACCTGGACTAGCGGCCCCTACGAGCAGTACTTC
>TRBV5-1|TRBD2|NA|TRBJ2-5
CASSPPGTSGGGETQYF
TGCGCCAGCAGTCCACCCGGGACTAGCGGGGGAGGGGAGACCCAGTACTTC
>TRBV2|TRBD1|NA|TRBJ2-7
CAGGTGGGEQYF
TGTGCCGGAGGGACAGGGGGCGGCGAGCAGTACTTC
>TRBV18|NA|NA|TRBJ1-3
CASSPRRDGNTIYF
TGTGCCAGCTCACCAAGGAGGGACGGAAACACCATATATTTT
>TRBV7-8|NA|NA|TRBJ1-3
CASRPPGDSGNTIYF
TGTGCCAGCAGGCCGCCCGGGGACTCTGGAAACACCATATATTTT
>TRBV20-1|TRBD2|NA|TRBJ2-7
CSASASGSLSEQYF
TGCAGTGCTAGTGCTAGCGGGAGTTTGTCCGAGCAGTACTTC
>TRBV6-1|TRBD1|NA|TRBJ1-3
CASSVSGGYSGNTIYF
TGTGCCAGCAGTGTATCAGGGGGATACTCTGGAAACACCATATATTTT
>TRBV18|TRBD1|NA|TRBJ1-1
CASSVMTGGNTEAFF
TGTGCCAGCTCAGTTATGACAGGGGGGAACACTGAAGCTTTCTTT
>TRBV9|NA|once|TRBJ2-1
CASSPRDSYYNEQFF
TGTGCCAGCAGCCCCCGGGACTCCTACTACAATGAGCAGTTCTTC
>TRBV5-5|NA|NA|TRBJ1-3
CASSFGGSGNTIYF
TGTGCCAGCAGCTTTGGCGGATCTGGAAACACCATATATTTT
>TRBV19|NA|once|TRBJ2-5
CASSMVHKETQYF
TGTGCCAGTAGTATGGTACATAAAGAGACCCAGTACTTC
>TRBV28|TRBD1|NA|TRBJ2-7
CASSQQGANEQYF
TGTGCCAGCAGTCAACAGGGGGCCAACGAGCAGTACTTC
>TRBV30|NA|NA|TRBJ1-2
CAWSVIRVPGYTF
TGTGCCTGGAGTGTAATACGGGTTCCTGGCTACACCTTC
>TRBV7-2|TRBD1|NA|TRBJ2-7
CASSLSGTGAYEQYF
TGTGCCAGCAGCTTGTCCGGGACAGGCGCCTACGAGCAGTACTTC
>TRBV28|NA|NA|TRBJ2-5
CASSLPTGRGETQYF
TGTGCCAGCAGTTTACCGACAGGGCGGGGAGAGACCCAGTACTTC
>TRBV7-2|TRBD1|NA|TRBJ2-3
CASSRQGSPSTDTQYF
TGTGCCAGCAGCAGACAGGGGAGTCCCTCCACAGATACGCAGTATTTT
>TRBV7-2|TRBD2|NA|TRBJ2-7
CASSLGGGGVYEQYF
TGTGCCAGCAGCTTGGGAGGCGGGGGGGTGTATGAGCAGTACTTC
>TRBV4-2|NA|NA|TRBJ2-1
CASSQDLAAYNEQFF
TGTGCCAGCAGCCAAGACCTGGCAGCCTACAATGAGCAGTTCTTC
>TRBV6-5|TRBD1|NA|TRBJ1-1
CASSSRTGGEAFF
TGTGCCAGCAGCAGCCGGACAGGGGGCGAAGCTTTCTTT
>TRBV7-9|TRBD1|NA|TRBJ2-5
CASSGRTGEETQYF
TGTGCCAGCAGCGGAAGGACAGGGGAAGAGACCCAGTACTTC
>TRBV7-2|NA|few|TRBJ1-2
CASSIIRGSRSGYTF
TGTGCCAGCAGCATTATCAGAGGGTCGAGATCGGGCTACACCTTC
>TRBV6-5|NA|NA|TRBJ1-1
CASSLQPNKEAFF
TGTGCCAGCAGTTTACAGCCCAACAAGGAAGCTTTCTTT
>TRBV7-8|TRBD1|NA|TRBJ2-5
CASSRWTGPETQYF
TGTGCCAGCAGCCGCTGGACAGGTCCAGAGACCCAGTACTTC
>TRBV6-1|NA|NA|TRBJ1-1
CASSEKGRVAEAFF
TGTGCCAGCAGTGAAAAGGGGAGGGTGGCTGAAGCTTTCTTT
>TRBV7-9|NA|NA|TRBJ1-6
CASSSGTSGTNSPLHF
TGTGCCAGCAGCTCGGGTACGTCGGGAACGAATTCACCCCTCCACTTT
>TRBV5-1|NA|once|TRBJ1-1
CASSLGEPPKAFF
TGCGCCAGCAGCTTGGGAGAGCCCCCTAAAGCTTTCTTT
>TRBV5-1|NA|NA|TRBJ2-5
CASSEPGGQTQYF
TGCGCCAGCAGCGAGCCAGGGGGGCAGACCCAGTACTTC
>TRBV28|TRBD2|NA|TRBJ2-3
CASSGLAGKSTDTQYF
TGTGCCAGCAGTGGACTAGCGGGGAAAAGTACAGATACGCAGTATTTT
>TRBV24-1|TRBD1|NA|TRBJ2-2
CATSAQDREAGELFF
TGTGCCACCAGTGCTCAGGACAGGGAGGCCGGGGAGCTGTTTTTT
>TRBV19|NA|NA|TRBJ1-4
CASSIPESRGSANEKLFF
TGTGCCAGTAGTATACCGGAATCCCGGGGGTCGGCTAATGAAAAACTGTTTTTT
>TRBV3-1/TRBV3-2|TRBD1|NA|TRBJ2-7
CASSRSSGTGGAYEQYF
TGTGCCAGCAGCCGAAGTTCCGGGACAGGGGGGGCCTACGAGCAGTACTTC
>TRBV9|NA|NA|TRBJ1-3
CASSAQFGNTIYF
TGTGCCAGCAGCGCCCAGTTTGGAAACACCATATATTTT
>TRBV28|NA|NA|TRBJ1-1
CASSLTMNTEAFF
TGTGCCAGCAGCCTGACAATGAACACTGAAGCTTTCTTT
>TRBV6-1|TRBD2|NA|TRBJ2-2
CASSEKWPSGICCTGELFF
TGTGCCAGCAGTGAAAAGTGGCCTAGCGGGATTTGTTGCACCGGGGAGCTGTTTTTT
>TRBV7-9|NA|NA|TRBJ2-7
CASSLGGWERAWYEQYF
TGTGCCAGCAGCCTAGGGGGGTGGGAGCGGGCTTGGTACGAGCAGTACTTC
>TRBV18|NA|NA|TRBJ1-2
CASSPGGDTYGYTF
TGTGCCAGCTCACCAGGGGGCGATACCTATGGCTACACCTTC
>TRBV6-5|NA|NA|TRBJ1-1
CASSSRRTDQNTEAFF
TGTGCCAGCAGTTCACGGAGGACAGATCAGAACACTGAAGCTTTCTTT
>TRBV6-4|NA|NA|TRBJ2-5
CASRSQEDSEGETQYF
TGTGCCAGCAGAAGTCAGGAGGACAGCGAGGGAGAGACCCAGTACTTC
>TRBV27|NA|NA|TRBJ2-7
CASRLSGASNYEQYF
TGTGCCAGCAGGCTAAGCGGTGCCAGTAACTACGAGCAGTACTTC
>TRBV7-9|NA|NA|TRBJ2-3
CASSLRQADTDTQYF
TGTGCCAGCAGCTTACGGCAGGCAGATACAGATACGCAGTATTTT
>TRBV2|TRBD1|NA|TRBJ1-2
CASSLTQQGVNYGYTF
TGTGCCAGCAGTCTGACTCAACAGGGGGTTAACTATGGCTACACCTTC
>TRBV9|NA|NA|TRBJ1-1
CASSVVAGINTEAFF
TGTGCCAGCAGCGTAGTTGCAGGGATAAACACTGAAGCTTTCTTT
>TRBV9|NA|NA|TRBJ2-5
CASSVSAVEETQYF
TGTGCCAGCAGCGTATCAGCGGTAGAAGAGACCCAGTACTTC
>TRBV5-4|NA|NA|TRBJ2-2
CASRYPPPDGLFF
TGTGCCAGCAGGTACCCCCCCCCAGATGGGCTGTTTTTT